This is a list of T cell receptor beta chains from one sample in a study of PD-L1 blockade in urothelial cancer. Method: immunoSEQ multiplex PCR; TCRdb's copy keeps in-frame clones and lacks some. The sample includes about 63,000 clones, around 81% of them seen just once. Sequencing used PBMCs, obtained around atezolizumab (anti-PD-L1) treatment. The receptors were gathered from a man between 70 and 80 years old with urothelial cancer. Both conserved end residues are part of each CDR3. The order of the fields is D gene, J gene, clone size, V gene, CDR3 protein, CDR3 DNA. The D gene is left open where the match is weak. Rows may omit the clone size; those that give it use once, few, many or a size class.

-	TRBJ2-1	once	TRBV29-1	CSVERSQGMYNEQFF	TGCAGCGTTGAAAGGTCGCAGGGGATGTACAATGAGCAGTTCTTC
TRBD1	TRBJ1-5	-	TRBV6-1	CATKETGGRNQPQHF	TGTGCCACTAAAGAAACAGGGGGCCGCAATCAGCCCCAGCATTTT
TRBD1	TRBJ2-5	-	TRBV15	CATSRGQGSETQYF	TGTGCCACCAGCAGGGGACAGGGTTCAGAGACCCAGTACTTC
-	TRBJ1-2	few	TRBV4-2	CASSQFLGQNYGYTF	TGTGCCAGCAGCCAATTTCTGGGACAAAACTATGGCTACACCTTC
-	TRBJ1-2	-	TRBV5-1	CASSPDGAVNVGYTF	TGCGCCAGCAGCCCTGATGGGGCGGTCAACGTCGGCTACACCTTC
TRBD2	TRBJ2-1	-	TRBV4-2	CASSQEQAGGNNEQFF	TGTGCCAGCAGCCAAGAGCAAGCGGGAGGAAACAATGAGCAGTTCTTC
TRBD1	TRBJ1-5	-	TRBV28	CASSLSGGYSNQPQHF	TGTGCCAGCAGTTTATCAGGGGGGTATAGCAATCAGCCCCAGCATTTT
TRBD1	TRBJ1-1	-	TRBV19	CASSIRVTGGWTEAFF	TGTGCCAGTAGTATTAGGGTGACAGGGGGTTGGACTGAAGCTTTCTTT
-	TRBJ1-2	-	TRBV5-6	CASSLVGLQGGYTF	TGTGCCAGCAGCTTGGTTGGCCTGCAGGGTGGCTACACCTTC
-	TRBJ2-7	-	TRBV9	CASSLRELANYYEQYF	TGTGCCAGCAGCCTACGGGAGCTAGCGAACTACTACGAGCAGTACTTC
TRBD1	TRBJ1-1	-	TRBV7-2	CASSLQGASTEAFF	TGTGCCAGCAGCTTACAGGGGGCGAGCACTGAAGCTTTCTTT
-	TRBJ2-3	medium-sized	TRBV4-2	CASSPYPGLYTDTQYF	TGTGCCAGCAGCCCTTACCCGGGACTTTACACAGATACGCAGTATTTT
-	TRBJ1-1	-	TRBV14	CASSRDTVNTEAFF	TGTGCCAGCAGCCGTGACACAGTCAACACTGAAGCTTTCTTT
TRBD1	TRBJ2-7	-	TRBV5-4	CASSPMGTGGYEQYF	TGTGCCAGCAGCCCGATGGGGACAGGGGGCTACGAGCAGTACTTC
-	TRBJ1-1	few	TRBV4-2	CASSQVSSGTLFTEAFF	TGTGCCAGCAGCCAAGTGTCGTCGGGTACTCTGTTCACTGAAGCTTTCTTT
-	TRBJ2-1	-	TRBV7-2	CASSLERDYNEQFF	TGTGCCAGCAGCTTAGAACGGGATTACAATGAGCAGTTCTTC
-	TRBJ1-1	-	TRBV7-8	CASSLTGYTEAFF	TGTGCCAGCAGCTTAACAGGGTACACTGAAGCTTTCTTT
-	TRBJ1-2	-	TRBV18	CASSPEQNYGYTF	TGTGCCAGCTCACCAGAACAGAACTATGGCTACACCTTC
TRBD1	TRBJ2-1	-	TRBV5-4	CASSRTGSSYNEQFF	TGTGCCAGCAGCAGGACAGGGAGCTCCTACAATGAGCAGTTCTTC
TRBD2	TRBJ2-2	-	TRBV2	CASGLAGNHGELFF	TGTGCCAGCGGACTAGCGGGAAACCACGGGGAGCTGTTTTTT
-	TRBJ1-1	-	TRBV29-1	CSSMRNTEAFF	TGCAGCTCAATGAGGAACACTGAAGCTTTCTTT
TRBD2	TRBJ2-1	-	TRBV5-4	CASPMGGGSYNEQFF	TGTGCCAGCCCCATGGGGGGGGGCTCCTACAATGAGCAGTTCTTC
-	TRBJ1-2	-	TRBV20-1	CTKTPVDGYTF	TGCACTAAAACCCCCGTGGATGGCTACACCTTC
TRBD1	TRBJ2-1	-	TRBV6-8	CASNQTGLDNEQFF	TGTGCCAGCAATCAGACAGGGCTGGACAATGAGCAGTTCTTC
TRBD2	TRBJ2-7	-	TRBV2	CASRRTSGSYEQYF	TGTGCCAGCAGGAGGACTAGCGGGAGCTACGAGCAGTACTTC
-	TRBJ1-2	-	TRBV18	CASSPTGGPNYGYTF	TGTGCCAGCTCACCAACGGGGGGCCCCAACTATGGCTACACCTTC
-	TRBJ2-5	-	TRBV7-9	CASSLGAQTQYF	TGTGCCAGCAGCTTGGGGGCCCAGACCCAGTACTTC
TRBD2	TRBJ2-5	-	TRBV11-3	CASSSRLAGGLETQYF	TGTGCCAGCAGCTCACGACTAGCGGGAGGACTAGAGACCCAGTACTTC
TRBD2	TRBJ2-3	-	TRBV9	CASSVEAGGPSTDTQYF	TGTGCCAGCAGCGTAGAGGCGGGAGGGCCGAGTACCGATACGCAGTATTTT
TRBD1	TRBJ2-5	-	TRBV27	CASSGSTGGAAETQYF	TGTGCCAGCAGTGGGTCGACAGGGGGCGCCGCGGAGACCCAGTACTTC
-	TRBJ2-2	-	TRBV7-2	CASSQDRTNTGELFF	TGTGCCAGCAGTCAAGACAGGACCAACACCGGGGAGCTGTTTTTT
-	TRBJ2-7	-	TRBV5-1	CASSLTGPSSYEQYF	TGCGCCAGCAGCTTGACAGGCCCGAGCTCCTACGAGCAGTACTTC
-	TRBJ2-4	-	TRBV5-4	CASSPGLGEDRRDF	TGTGCCAGCAGCCCAGGACTTGGGGAAGATAGAAGGGACTTC
TRBD1	TRBJ1-1	-	TRBV7-9	CASSSQQGMNTEAFF	TGTGCCAGCAGCTCCCAACAGGGGATGAACACTGAAGCTTTCTTT
-	TRBJ2-1	-	TRBV20-1	CSARWGEERFF	TGCAGTGCTAGATGGGGGGAGGAGCGGTTCTTC
TRBD1	TRBJ2-1	once	TRBV9	CASSMGQPYNEQFF	TGTGCCAGCAGCATGGGACAGCCCTACAATGAGCAGTTCTTC
TRBD1	TRBJ1-2	-	TRBV18	CASSPGTDYGYTF	TGTGCCAGCTCACCCGGGACAGACTATGGCTACACCTTC
TRBD1	TRBJ1-1	-	TRBV27	CASSSPTGGMNTEAFF	TGTGCCAGCAGTTCCCCGACAGGGGGGATGAACACTGAAGCTTTCTTT
-	TRBJ2-7	many	TRBV6-5	CASSYTQGSKGQYF	TGTGCCAGCAGTTACACTCAGGGGTCCAAGGGGCAGTACTTC
-	TRBJ1-1	-	TRBV2	CASSDQGNTEAFF	TGTGCCAGCAGTGACCAGGGGAACACTGAAGCTTTCTTT
TRBD2	TRBJ2-1	-	TRBV29-1	CSVAGGEGSNEQFF	TGCAGCGTGGCGGGGGGAGAGGGCTCCAATGAGCAGTTCTTC
TRBD2	TRBJ2-3	-	TRBV25-1	CASSTRGGTDTQYF	TGTGCCAGCAGCACCCGCGGGGGGACAGATACGCAGTATTTT
-	TRBJ2-5	-	TRBV15	CATSRAGLTGETQYF	TGTGCCACCAGCAGAGCAGGACTGACGGGCGAGACCCAGTACTTC
-	TRBJ1-2	few	TRBV4-1	CASSQEGGINYGYTF	TGCGCCAGCAGCCAAGAAGGGGGAATTAACTATGGCTACACCTTC
-	TRBJ1-2	-	TRBV4-1	CASSQEPGGQANYGYTF	TGCGCCAGCAGCCAAGAGCCGGGGGGGCAGGCCAACTATGGCTACACCTTC
TRBD2	TRBJ2-3	once	TRBV10-3	CAISESSGGQDTQYF	TGTGCCATCAGTGAGTCTAGCGGGGGTCAAGATACGCAGTATTTT
TRBD1	TRBJ1-5	few	TRBV29-1	CSVTTGANQPQHF	TGCAGCGTTACGACAGGGGCCAATCAGCCCCAGCATTTT
TRBD1	TRBJ2-7	few	TRBV7-9	CVTGTGGIEQYF	TGTGTTACCGGGACAGGGGGCATCGAGCAGTACTTC
TRBD2	TRBJ2-3	-	TRBV10-2	CASNKAGGGTDTQYF	TGCGCCAGCAATAAAGCGGGGGGAGGGACAGATACGCAGTATTTT
TRBD2	TRBJ2-1	-	TRBV5-4	CASSQGLAGVVEQFF	TGTGCCAGCAGCCAGGGACTAGCGGGAGTTGTTGAGCAGTTCTTC
TRBD2	TRBJ2-3	few	TRBV5-4	CASSSGSGRGGTDTQYF	TGTGCCAGCAGCTCTGGGAGCGGGAGGGGAGGCACAGATACGCAGTATTTT
TRBD1	TRBJ1-1	few	TRBV5-1	CASRVTGDGTEAFF	TGCGCCAGCAGGGTAACAGGGGATGGCACTGAAGCTTTCTTT
-	TRBJ1-1	-	TRBV6-5	CASSYSRGGAEAFF	TGTGCCAGCAGTTACTCGAGAGGAGGAGCTGAAGCTTTCTTT
TRBD2	TRBJ2-5	-	TRBV11-2	CASSSRTSGVGETQYF	TGTGCCAGCAGCTCCCGGACTAGCGGGGTGGGGGAGACCCAGTACTTC
TRBD1	TRBJ1-1	-	TRBV18	CASSPRGGGTNTEAFF	TGTGCCAGCTCCCCTCGCGGAGGGGGCACGAACACTGAAGCTTTCTTT
-	TRBJ1-1	-	TRBV7-2	CASSLGGQQNTEAFF	TGTGCCAGCAGCTTAGGAGGGCAGCAGAACACTGAAGCTTTCTTT
TRBD1	TRBJ2-2	-	TRBV2	CASSEIGQGANTGELFF	TGTGCCAGCAGTGAAATCGGGCAGGGGGCGAACACCGGGGAGCTGTTTTTT
TRBD2	TRBJ2-1	once	TRBV7-8	CASSLDSGSSYNEQFF	TGTGCCAGCAGCCTAGATAGCGGGAGCTCCTACAATGAGCAGTTCTTC
TRBD2	TRBJ2-2	-	TRBV2	CASSDAIAGGTGELFF	TGTGCCAGCAGTGATGCAATAGCGGGGGGCACCGGGGAGCTGTTTTTT
-	TRBJ2-5	-	TRBV10-3	CAIGPSKETQYF	TGTGCCATCGGTCCTAGCAAGGAGACCCAGTACTTC